The 28 T cell receptor beta chains below come from one sample, sequenced in a study of shared clonotypes between healthy human individuals. The repertoire was sequenced with immunoSEQ multiplex PCR; TCRdb's copy has only in-frame clones and lacks some. The sample has millions of clones; approximately 95% are singletons. Specimen: naive CD4+ T cells sorted from blood. Subset: CD45RA+ positively selected. The receptor set was obtained from a man between 18 and 35 years old in good health.

The genes are TRBV10-2 and TRBJ2-5; 13 bases agree with TRBD2. The V gene's germline CDR1 is WSHSY and CDR2 SAAADI. The CDR3 totals 17 residues. Trimming took 6 bases from V and 2 from J; bases not matched to a gene: 9. This CDR3 is CASRERTSGREQETQYF. The CDR3 DNA reads TGCGCCAGCAGGGAAAGGACTAGCGGGAGAGAACAAGAGACCCAGTACTTC.

This clone was recorded only once. This chain links TRBV5-6 with TRBJ1-2; D not certain. The V gene lost 0 bases and the J gene lost 3 bases, with 6 bases spanning the gap. Germline V gene data show CDR1 as SGHDT and CDR2 as YYEEEE. This CDR3 is 13 amino acids long. In nucleotides, the CDR3 is TGTGCCAGCAGCTTGGTCAGTGACTATGGCTACACCTTC. Translated: CASSLVSDYGYTF.

J is TRBJ1-6 and V is TRBV5-4; a weak D match, TRBD1 (5 bases). This CDR3 has 14 amino acids. CDR1 is SGHNT and CDR2 is YYREEE in the germline V gene (reference sequence). The ends were cut back, 4 bases at V and 8 bases at J, with 13 bases in the middle. The CDR3 DNA reads as TGTGCCAGCAGCCGGGACGGAGCCTATTCACCCCTCCACTTT. This encodes CASSRDGAYSPLHF.

The J gene is TRBJ1-1, the V gene TRBV5-6; D gene unclear. This CDR3 spans 10 amino acids. CDR1 SGHDT and CDR2 YYEEEE come from the germline V gene. The germline V and J ends were trimmed by 4 bases and 11 bases, with 9 bases remaining between them. CDR3 coding DNA: TGTGCCAGCAGCGGCCCCCCTGCTTTCTTT. As protein: CASSGPPAFF.

The V and J genes are TRBV6-1 and TRBJ1-1; D unclear. The CDR3 covers 13 residues. Germline CDR1 MNHNS, CDR2 SASEGT. V was pared by 7 bases and J by 1 base, with 10 bases between. CDR3 loop: CASINDKNTEAFF. Written as DNA, the CDR3 is TGTGCCAGCATCAACGACAAGAACACTGAAGCTTTCTTT.

V gene TRBV6-6 combines with J gene TRBJ2-2, with 7 positions matching TRBD2. There are 15 residues in the CDR3. The germline CDR1 and CDR2 sequences are MNHNY and SVGAGI (reference sequence). V was clipped by 6 bases and J by 3 bases; unmatched bases: 7. The CDR3 DNA reads TGTGCCAGCAGCCATGGGGGGGTTTACACCGGGGAGCTGTTTTTT. It is translated as CASSHGGVYTGELFF.

The chain employs TRBV30 and TRBJ1-5, with 9 bases matching TRBD1. The CDR3 sequence is 16 residues long. CDR1 and CDR2 from the germline V gene are GTSNPN and SVGIG (reference sequence). With V trimmed by 2 bases and J by 2 bases, 7 bases remained unmatched. The CDR3 bases are TGTGCCTGGAGTCATACAGGGGGCAGGGGCAATCAGCCCCAGCATTTT. Protein product: CAWSHTGGRGNQPQHF.

The J gene is TRBJ1-1, the V gene TRBV7-9, with D possibly being TRBD1 (5 bases). Trimming took off 7 bases at V and 1 base at J, with 16 bases between the two ends. The CDR3 has 15 amino acids. Germline values: CDR1 SEHNR, CDR2 FQNEAQ (reference sequence). In nucleotides, the CDR3 is TGTGCCAGCATAGCCGCGGTTGGGGCGAACACTGAAGCTTTCTTT. It codes for CASIAAVGANTEAFF.

The chain uses TRBV19 and TRBJ2-7; the D gene is possibly TRBD2 (6 bases). The CDR3 consists of 14 residues. Germline CDR1 is LNHDA and CDR2 is SQIVND (reference sequence). V was clipped by 5 bases and J by 3 bases, with 14 bases between them. CDR3 in amino acids: CASSPRGLIYEQYF. The CDR3 region has the DNA TGTGCCAGTAGTCCGAGGGGACTGATCTACGAGCAGTACTTC.

A word on this clone: Compared with germline, one end of the junction differs, possibly owing to a read error. The same CDR3 also results from other DNA sequences found in this sample. The chain links TRBV10-3 to TRBJ2-3; D possibly corresponds to TRBD2 (6 bases). Germline V CDR1 and CDR2: ENHRY, SYGVKD. The CDR3 spans 15 residues. The DNA for the CDR3 is TGTGCCATCAGCGAGTTAGCGGCTAGCACAGATACGCAGTATTTT. Residues: CAISELAASTDTQYF.

The chain is built from TRBV4-1 and TRBJ2-5; D not resolved. CDR3 size: 18 residues. The V gene lost 0 bases and the J gene lost 3 bases, with 20 bases spanning the gap. Per germline, CDR1 MGHRA and CDR2 YSYEKL. This chain's CDR3 is CASSQDGKSLTAKETQYF. DNA for the CDR3: TGCGCCAGCAGCCAAGACGGTAAGAGCCTTACAGCGAAAGAGACCCAGTACTTC.

The CDR3 protein is CASSSLGPSNQPQHF. For the CDR3, the DNA is TGTGCCAGCAGCTCCCTGGGACCGAGCAATCAGCCCCAGCATTTT. The gene calls are TRBV7-9 and TRBJ1-5, with D perhaps matching TRBD1 (5 bases). V shed 4 bases and J shed 1 base, with 11 bases lying between them. The germline CDR1 and CDR2 sequences are SEHNR and FQNEAQ (reference sequence). This CDR3 has 15 amino acids.

This chain joins TRBV7-2 and TRBJ2-7; perhaps TRBD1 as D (5 bases). The V gene's germline CDR1 is SGHTA and CDR2 FQGNSA. This CDR3 contains 14 residues. V dropped 1 base and J dropped 6 bases, with 13 bases sitting between them. CDR3 region: CASSLEGARGEQYF. The CDR3 DNA sequence: TGTGCCAGCAGCTTAGAAGGGGCTAGAGGCGAGCAGTACTTC.

This clone was picked up one time. The V call is TRBV28, the J call TRBJ1-1, with D possibly being TRBD1 (5 bases). V was cut by 8 bases and J by 5 bases, with 24 bases left in between. There are 16 residues in the CDR3. Germline lookup yields CDR1 MDHEN and CDR2 SYDVKM. The CDR3 nucleotides are TGTGCCAGCCGGCTAGGGACGGGACGTTCTGGGACTGAAGCTTTCTTT. This codes for CASRLGTGRSGTEAFF.

J is TRBJ1-1 and V is TRBV7-2; 9 positions agree with TRBD1. J gave up 5 bases and V 5 bases, and 6 bases lay outside the gene matches. Germline CDR1 and CDR2: SGHTA and FQGNSA. The length of the CDR3 is 14 residues. CDR3 amino acids: CASSIGTGRTEAFF. The CDR3, as DNA: TGTGCCAGCAGCATTGGGACAGGGAGGACTGAAGCTTTCTTT.

This chain's CDR3 is CASSPGQVGANVLTF. CDR3 nucleotides: TGCGCCAGCAGCCCTGGACAGGTTGGGGCCAACGTCCTGACTTTC. The chain joins TRBV4-1 to TRBJ2-6, with TRBD1 matching 7 bases. Germline CDR1 is MGHRA and CDR2 is YSYEKL. Germline trimming cut 4 bases from V and 3 bases from J; bases unmatched to any gene: 3. The CDR3 consists of 15 residues.

A remark on this clone: Other DNA sequences in this specimen translate into the identical CDR3. The CDR3: CASSYGQGGGYTF. In DNA form, the CDR3 reads TGTGCCAGCAGCTACGGACAGGGGGGAGGCTACACCTTC. The rearrangement links TRBV7-2 to TRBJ1-2; 10 bases are shared with TRBD1. CDR3 length equals 13 residues. V shed 4 bases, J shed 8 bases, and the junction held 4 bases outside the gene matches. Germline V CDR1 and CDR2: SGHTA, FQGNSA.

For this clone: The same CDR3 arises from other DNA sequences in this sample as well. CDR3 in DNA: TGTGCCAGTAGTATAGGGGCGGGGTACGAGCAGTACTTC. Translating gives CASSIGAGYEQYF. J is TRBJ2-7 and V is TRBV19, with D possibly matching TRBD2 (6 bases). Germline V gene sequence: CDR1 LNHDA, CDR2 SQIVND (reference sequence). Deletions cut 1 base from V and 4 bases from J, with 8 bases between. CDR3 length: 13 amino acids.

This chain links TRBV2 with TRBJ1-4; D gene unclear. Germline values: CDR1 SNHLY, CDR2 FYNNEI. The CDR3 is 14 amino acids. Trimming cost V 7 bases and J 5 bases, with 14 bases left between them. CDR3 in DNA: TGTGCCAGCAAAGCGTCCGATTTAAATGAAAAACTGTTTTTT. It is translated as CASKASDLNEKLFF.

A remark on this clone: At one end, the junction sequence differs from germline, possibly due to a read error. The rearrangement links TRBV7-7 to TRBJ2-3; D is unclear. The CDR3 loop spans 13 amino acids. CDR1 is SSHAT and CDR2 is FNYEAQ in the germline V gene (reference sequence). The CDR3 loop reads CASSLDRLDTQYF. CDR3 DNA: TGTGCTAGCAGCTTAGATCGGTTAGATACGCAGTATTTT. Full variable domain (missing parts from reference TRBV7-7 and TRBJ2-3): GAGVSQSPRYKVTKRGQDVTLRCDPISSHATLYWYQQALGQGPEFLTYFNYEAQPDKSGLPSDRFSAERPEGSISTLTIQRTEQRDSAMYRCASSLDRLDTQYFGPGTRLTVL.

The chain recombines TRBV5-5 with TRBJ2-5; the match to TRBD2 covers 7 bases. The CDR3 is 16 residues long. The germline V gene encodes CDR1 SGHKS and CDR2 YYEKEE (reference sequence). Losses at the gene ends were 0 bases for V and 1 base for J; bases not matched to a gene: 6. Written as DNA, the CDR3 is TGTGCCAGCAGCTTGGCGGGGGGTTTGTCCCAAGAGACCCAGTACTTC. Translation: CASSLAGGLSQETQYF.

This chain connects TRBV5-4 to TRBJ1-2; 10 bases agree with TRBD1. V was pared by 1 base and J by 4 bases, with 4 bases of the junction left unmatched. The CDR3 loop spans 15 amino acids. Germline V gene data show CDR1 as SGHNT and CDR2 as YYREEE (reference sequence). CDR3 sequence reads: CASSLSGTGVYGYTF. In nucleotides, the CDR3 is TGTGCCAGCAGCTTGTCTGGGACAGGGGTCTATGGCTACACCTTC.

The V and J genes are TRBV13 and TRBJ2-7; D remains unclear. The CDR3 has 14 residues. V was shortened by 5 bases and J by 5 bases, with 16 bases between the two germline ends. Germline V lookup: CDR1 PRHDT, CDR2 FYEKMQ (reference sequence). CDR3 amino acids: CASSQRAEGDEQYF. Written as DNA, the CDR3 is TGTGCCAGCAGCCAAAGGGCAGAAGGCGACGAGCAGTACTTC.

V and J are TRBV18 and TRBJ1-4; TRBD1 agrees at 7 bases. CDR3 length: 16 amino acids. With 3 bases clipped from V and 4 bases from J, the junction kept 8 bases outside the gene matches. CDR1 KGHSH and CDR2 LQKENI come from the germline V gene. The CDR3 DNA sequence: TGTGCCAGCTCACCGCCTGACAGGGTCGGTAATGAAAAACTGTTTTTT. It codes for CASSPPDRVGNEKLFF.

Concerning this clone itself: Other DNA variants within this sample encode the same CDR3. The rearrangement uses TRBV7-6 and TRBJ1-5, with 8 bases aligning to TRBD1. Germline assignment: CDR1 SGHVS and CDR2 FNYEAQ. V lost 3 bases, J lost 5 bases, and 3 bases stayed unmatched. The CDR3 is 14 residues long. The DNA of the CDR3 is TGTGCCAGCAGCTTGGGGACAGGAGATCAGCCCCAGCATTTT. Its translation: CASSLGTGDQPQHF.

V and J are TRBV2 and TRBJ2-7; D gene unclear. The V and J ends lost 10 bases and 3 bases respectively, with 10 bases between them. Germline V CDR1 and CDR2: SNHLY, FYNNEI. CDR3 length: 11 residues. CDR3 sequence: CATKRSYEQYF. Written as DNA, the CDR3 is TGTGCCACAAAACGGAGCTACGAGCAGTACTTC.

The genes are TRBV7-9 and TRBJ2-7; TRBD2 might be the D (5 bases). CDR3 size: 13 residues. V dropped 5 bases and J dropped 5 bases, with 13 bases sitting between them. The germline V gene encodes CDR1 SEHNR and CDR2 FQNEAQ (reference sequence). The CDR3 spells CASSPTGVNEQYF. The CDR3 nucleotides read TGTGCCAGCAGCCCGACCGGGGTCAACGAGCAGTACTTC.

The V and J genes are TRBV30 and TRBJ2-3; weak D call: TRBD2 (5 bases). Germline V gene sequence: CDR1 GTSNPN, CDR2 SVGIG (reference sequence). This CDR3 contains 14 residues. In DNA form, the CDR3 reads TGTGCACTCGGGGTAGCCCACCGAACAGATACGCAGTATTTT. Its translation is CALGVAHRTDTQYF.